Described below is a single T cell receptor (beta chain) sequence and its context. This clonotype was detected many times. Its antigen is not yet known. It has no much larger one-base neighbor in the sample; base qualities were not kept. The record originates from a study of regulatory T cells in long-lasting Graves disease (dated by TCRdb to the early 2020s). At the level of the whole study: In the newly diagnosed Graves' disease group, patients had been taking antithyroid drugs for less than 3 months. The study took place in China and was registered as a clinical trial. TCR sequencing covered 13 persistent and some 20 newly diagnosed Graves' disease patients, some 33 samples in total. Peripheral blood TCR sequencing and RNA sequencing compared persistent Graves' disease patients with newly diagnosed Graves' disease patients.

The research as a whole found: Sequencing and analysis were limited to the TCR beta chain. Preferential use of TRBV28, TRBJ1-2 and TRBJ2-5 was observed in persistent disease, whereas TRBV20-1 and TRBJ2-1 were favored in newly diagnosed disease. Only peripheral blood was studied, because thyroid tissue, the primary lesion, was inaccessible. The small sample size was acknowledged by the authors as a limitation that may reduce accuracy. Persistent Graves' disease patients showed lower TCR Shannon entropy and fewer highly expanded clones than newly diagnosed patients, suggesting clonal expansion. A larger number of public clonotypes was shared among persistent patients (more than 2,500) than among newly diagnosed patients (roughly 980).

In the paper's terms, the time point label means: newly diagnosed GD, antithyroid drugs for less than 3 months. For both TCR sequencing and RNA sequencing, RNA was extracted from PBMCs in TRIzol. The diagnosis of Graves' disease followed American Thyroid Association guidelines. Patients for the study were recruited at an endocrinology department in Xi'an, China. Each patient gave approximately 8.8 milliliters of peripheral blood, collected in an EDTA anticoagulant tube. Ficoll Paque Plus density gradient separation was used to isolate PBMCs, and no additional T cell sorting was done. RNA quality was checked with an Agilent 2100 Bioanalyzer and agarose gel, and concentration with a NanoDrop 2000. Taken from the germline V gene, the CDR1 and CDR2 loops are MDHEN and SYDVKM. Germline trimming: 6 bases from V, 4 bases from J; junction bases outside gene matches: 9. Inclusive of the bounding cysteine and phenylalanine, the CDR3 is 15 residues long. CDR3 DNA only is kept here, 45 bases in frame from base 1.

The library came from multiplex PCR. Data came from an Illumina HiSeq 4000. CDR3 regions were amplified by Arm-PCR with iRepertoire HTBI primers to construct TCR beta libraries. Before sequencing, the PCR products went through gel purification. As for the original processing: Gene usage analysis of CDR3 amino acid clonotypes relied on the approximately 62 TRBV and about 15 TRBJ segments identified across samples. COPE and FqMerger were used to merge the filtered high-quality paired reads into contigs. Contigs were aligned with BLAST to IMGT TRBV, TRBD and TRBJ reference genes, and CDR3 was defined per IMGT. Highly expanded clones were defined as clonotypes with a frequency above 0.1%. Shannon entropy was used to measure repertoire diversity, and the Gini coefficient was used to measure V-J evenness. Public clonotypes were defined as clonotypes shared by more than one individual. In-frame beta chains were kept once TCRdb had trimmed the public reads at Q25 with fastp and called clones with MiXCR. Each CDR3 protein gets just one entry, which takes the most common genes and DNA from the rows behind it. V and J calls and clone size were set by TCRdb, not the authors. The sample table lists approximately 470,000 distinct CDR3 sequences, roughly 16% of them with a count of one. Of the sample, 12% falls within the top ten clones.

The data were also submitted as part of a second study, on T cells in Graves' hyperthyroidism and ophthalmopathy. The second paper further reports: Stable Graves' hyperthyroidism was defined as no progression to ophthalmopathy during 18 months of follow-up. Hyperthyroidism patients were newly diagnosed, had a disease duration of under 2 months, and were aged 18 to 65 years. Exclusion was applied to patients with uncontrolled infections, other autoimmune diseases, pregnancy or lactation. Diagnoses were based on clinical symptoms, serum thyroxine and TRAb, thyroid ultrasound and orbital computed tomography. A first-round RT-PCR of the TCR CDR3 used the HTBI primer set with the Qiagen OneStep RT-PCR kit. Most expanded thyroid clonotypes (frequency above 0.001) were also detected in blood, suggesting blood repertoires may reflect thyroid immune responses. A 13 V-J signature model separated ophthalmopathy from stable hyperthyroidism, with 87.88% sensitivity and 81% to 82% specificity in cross-validation and 80%/75% in testing. In validation, the model predicted progression to ophthalmopathy with approximately 71% sensitivity and over 72% specificity, a median of roughly seven months before onset. A discovery cohort of about a hundred patients, approximately 45 with Graves' ophthalmopathy and under 60 with stable Graves' hyperthyroidism, was used to find distinguishing TCR V-J signatures. An independent validation cohort of around 20 hyperthyroidism patients and over 15 patients who later progressed to ophthalmopathy tested prospective prediction of ophthalmopathy. The 75 to 100 discovery patients were divided at random into training and test sets in a 7:3 ratio. In roughly six Graves' hyperthyroidism patients, the study also compared T-cell repertoires from thyroid tissue with T-cell repertoires from blood. Following sampling, methimazole starting at 30 mg daily was given to hyperthyroidism patients, and high-dose intravenous methylprednisolone was given to ophthalmopathy patients. Libraries were constructed in a second round of multiplex PCR, after which size selection and purification were carried out. The libraries were sequenced on an Illumina HiSeq2000 using paired-end 100 bp reads. SOAPnuke was used to process the raw data, throwing out any read that contained adapters or uncalled bases, had a mean Phred below 15, or lacked an exact constant-primer or identifier match. High-quality paired reads were merged with COPE v1.2.5, and unique nucleotide sequences were defined as clonotypes. MiTCR v1.1 was used to align clonotypes to the IMGT TRBV, TRBD and TRBJ reference segments. Only V-J combinations with frequency above 0.0001, covering about 99% of repertoires, were analysed. The TCS score was defined as F50 (clonal expansion) divided by E x V (chaos), with BLOSUM62-based TCRdist calculated between CDR3 peptides within each V-J. Welch's t-statistics and random forest reduced some 510 V-J features to about 13, which were used in a naive Bayes classifier (R e1071). Sample size was not statistically predetermined, and investigators were not blinded to group allocation. TCR Vbeta CDR3 sequencing of approximately 140 peripheral blood samples (more than 40 ophthalmopathy, roughly 74 hyperthyroidism and some 17 progressor patients) is reported in the paper.

The sequence was collected from a man aged 35-49 years with Graves disease. Donor details come from another sample of the same person, matched by shared clones. The V and J segments used are TRBV28 and TRBJ2-3, with 8 bases in between that match TRBD1. The sample was peripheral blood mononuclear cells (PBMCs), taken at new diagnosis, from a patient treated with antithyroid drugs. The CDR3 has the sequence CASRETGVGADTQYF. At the DNA level, the sequence is TGTGCCAGCAGAGAGACAGGGGTGGGGGCAGATACGCAGTATTTT.